The 26 T cell receptor beta chains reported below all come from one sample, sequenced in a study of PD-L1 blockade in urothelial cancer. Generated by immunoSEQ multiplex PCR, the TCRdb table keeps only in-frame clones and is missing some. Of roughly 50,000 clones in the sample, roughly 80% are singletons; the top ten hold 3% to 4.5%. The sample was PBMCs, taken around atezolizumab (anti-PD-L1) treatment. The receptors originated from a man in his 70s with urothelial cancer.

This chain joins TRBV27 and TRBJ2-2; a possible D gene is TRBD1 (6 bases). V lost 6 bases and J lost 0, with 11 bases in between. Germline loops: CDR1 MNHEY, CDR2 SMNVEV (reference sequence). The CDR3 is made up of 15 amino acids. Written as DNA, the CDR3 is TGTGCCAGCAGAATACAGGGAACGAACACCGGGGAGCTGTTTTTT. Translation gives CASRIQGTNTGELFF.

The V call is TRBV2, the J call TRBJ2-7, with TRBD1 matching over 9 bases. Germline V gives CDR1 SNHLY, CDR2 FYNNEI. V gave up 3 bases and J gave up 3 bases; unmatched junction bases: 6. This CDR3 has 15 residues. The CDR3 nucleotides read TGTGCCAGCAGTGAGAGCGGGACAGGGTTCTACGAGCAGTACTTC. Protein sequence: CASSESGTGFYEQYF.

This clone has only a few counts. The gene calls are TRBV7-9 and TRBJ1-4; the match to TRBD1 covers 8 bases. The V gene's germline CDR1 is SEHNR and CDR2 FQNEAQ (reference sequence). This CDR3 contains 16 residues. Trimming removed 3 bases from V and 0 bases from J; junction bases left unmatched: 3. CDR3 sequence (DNA): TGTGCCAGCAGCTTCCCAGGGGGCCCAACTAATGAAAAACTGTTTTTT. This translates into CASSFPGGPTNEKLFF.

This clone was counted between two and nine times. The rearrangement joins TRBV6-5 to TRBJ2-3; the D gene is possibly TRBD1 (6 bases). The CDR3 is 14 amino acids. Germline assignment: CDR1 MNHEY and CDR2 SVGAGI. The V end was cut by 6 bases, the J end by 1 base, with 11 bases between. This CDR3 is CASRRGQGTDTQYF. CDR3 coding DNA: TGTGCCAGCAGACGGGGACAAGGCACAGATACGCAGTATTTT.

The chain combines TRBV6-1 with TRBJ1-2; D remains unclear. V was pared by 2 bases and J by 7 bases, with 11 bases between. The CDR3 contains 13 residues. CDR1 and CDR2 (germline): MNHNS, SASEGT. The DNA for the CDR3 is TGTGCCAGCAGTGAATTTCGGGGATCTGGCTACACCTTC. It specifies CASSEFRGSGYTF.

The chain carries TRBV28 and TRBJ1-5, with a possible D match to TRBD1 (6 bases). Trimming removed 5 bases at V and 7 bases at J, with 24 bases between. The CDR3 runs 17 residues. The germline V gene encodes CDR1 MDHEN and CDR2 SYDVKM. The CDR3 DNA reads TGTGCCAGCAGTGCACCTACGATAGGACAGAGTGTACAGCCCCAGCATTTT. Its protein is CASSAPTIGQSVQPQHF.

The chain has TRBV18 and TRBJ1-1; 8 bases are a match to TRBD1. Germline CDR1 is KGHSH and CDR2 is LQKENI. Trimming at V came to 3 bases and at J to 5 bases, leaving 8 bases not matched to a gene. This CDR3 region has 15 residues. The CDR3 is CASSPARGRETEAFF. The DNA for the CDR3 is TGTGCCAGCTCACCTGCCAGGGGGCGAGAGACTGAAGCTTTCTTT.

The chain carries TRBV6-6 and TRBJ2-4; D is possibly TRBD2 (6 bases). This CDR3 contains 15 residues. CDR1 is MNHNY and CDR2 is SVGAGI in the germline V gene (reference sequence). V lost 0 bases to trimming and J lost 7 bases, with 13 bases between them. The CDR3 sequence is CASSYSRVGGNIQYF. Here the CDR3 DNA reads TGTGCCAGCAGTTACTCGAGAGTCGGGGGTAACATTCAGTACTTC.

This chain links TRBV6-5 with TRBJ1-1, with D perhaps TRBD1 (5 bases). Trimming shortened V by 6 bases and J by 5 bases, and 10 bases separated the two germline ends. The length of the CDR3 is 12 residues. From germline, CDR1 is MNHEY and CDR2 SVGAGI. CDR3 amino acids: CASSREGTEAFF. In DNA, the CDR3 is TGTGCCAGCAGCAGGGAGGGGACTGAAGCTTTCTTT.

The chain employs TRBV6-5 and TRBJ1-1; 7 bases match TRBD1. Germline loops: CDR1 MNHEY, CDR2 SVGAGI. J gave up 5 bases and V 4 bases, and 7 bases lay outside the gene matches. CDR3 length: 14 amino acids. The chain's CDR3 is CASSSATGETEAFF. CDR3 nucleotide sequence: TGTGCCAGCAGTTCCGCAACAGGGGAGACTGAAGCTTTCTTT.

This clone was recorded a few times. CDR3 sequence: CASSLQDYTEAFF. CDR3 DNA sequence: TGTGCCAGCAGTTTACAGGATTACACTGAAGCTTTCTTT. J is TRBJ1-1 and V is TRBV28; unclear D gene. Per the germline V gene, CDR1 is MDHEN and CDR2 is SYDVKM. CDR3 length: 13 residues. Trimming removed 2 bases from V and 3 bases from J, with 7 bases in between.

The V call is TRBV2, the J call TRBJ2-1, with 9 nucleotides matching TRBD1. Germline values: CDR1 SNHLY, CDR2 FYNNEI. The length of the CDR3 is 12 residues. The V gene end was trimmed by 6 bases and the J gene end by 8 bases; junction bases not matched to a gene: 2. The CDR3 bases are TGTGCCAGCAGGGACAGGGGACATGAGCAGTTCTTC. Encoded protein: CASRDRGHEQFF.

V usage is TRBV2 and J usage is TRBJ1-5; no definite D call. Trimming stripped 3 bases from V and 0 bases from J, with 6 bases between. Germline lookup yields CDR1 SNHLY and CDR2 FYNNEI. The CDR3 consists of 14 residues. CDR3: CASSDSNSNQPQHF. The CDR3 region has the DNA TGTGCCAGCAGTGACAGTAATAGCAATCAGCCCCAGCATTTT.

The chain recombines TRBV30 with TRBJ1-1, with TRBD1 matching 7 bases. The CDR3 is 12 amino acids. Looked up from germline, CDR1 is GTSNPN and CDR2 is SVGIG (reference sequence). V shed 4 bases and J 1 base; nucleotides not matched to a gene: 0. CDR3 in DNA: TGTGCCTGGAACAGGGGGAACACTGAAGCTTTCTTT. It translates to CAWNRGNTEAFF.

This clone came up a few times. The chain is built from TRBV6-5 and TRBJ1-6; no clear D. Trimming shortened V by 0 bases and J by 6 bases, and 9 bases separated the two germline ends. The length of the CDR3 is 15 residues. Germline CDR1 reads MNHEY; CDR2 reads SVGAGI. CDR3: CASSYSSQANSPLHF. The CDR3 DNA sequence: TGTGCCAGCAGTTACTCGAGCCAGGCTAATTCACCCCTCCACTTT.

The DNA of the CDR3 is TGTGCCAGCAGCGTGGACAGGGGTGTGGGGACAGATACGCAGTATTTT. It encodes CASSVDRGVGTDTQYF. The V and J genes are TRBV9 and TRBJ2-3; TRBD1 agrees at 9 bases. The CDR3 is 16 residues long. Germline CDR1 reads SGDLS; CDR2 reads YYNGEE. Trimming took 2 bases from V and 3 from J; bases not matched to a gene: 7.

The chain joins TRBV7-2 to TRBJ1-5; TRBD1 matches 8 bases. Germline V CDR1 and CDR2: SGHTA, FQGNSA. This CDR3 comprises 13 residues. After removal of 5 bases from V and 7 bases from J, the junction contained 4 bases not matched to a gene. DNA of the CDR3: TGTGCCAGCAGCGGTGACAGGGGACAGCCCCAGCATTTT. It is translated as CASSGDRGQPQHF.

This clone was recorded a few times. The rearrangement uses TRBV15 and TRBJ2-4; 7 bases match TRBD1. The germline V gene has CDR1 LNHNV and CDR2 YYDKDF (reference sequence). After removal of 3 bases from V and 7 bases from J, the junction contained 12 bases not matched to a gene. The CDR3 consists of 16 residues. The CDR3 spells CATSRGTGDGGNIQYF. CDR3 sequence (DNA): TGTGCCACCAGCAGGGGTACAGGGGATGGTGGTAACATTCAGTACTTC.

This clone was recorded once. The chain couples TRBV7-2 to TRBJ1-2, with 8 nucleotides matching TRBD1. Germline values: CDR1 SGHTA, CDR2 FQGNSA. The trim removed 6 bases at V and 3 bases at J, leaving 6 bases unmatched. The CDR3 loop spans 14 amino acids. CDR3: CASRRGQVDYGYTF. The CDR3 nucleotides read TGTGCCAGCAGGCGGGGACAGGTCGACTATGGCTACACCTTC.

This chain connects TRBV4-3 to TRBJ2-2, with 8 nucleotides matching TRBD1. The CDR3 runs to 18 residues. Trimming took 0 bases from V and 7 from J; bases not matched to a gene: 13. CDR1 and CDR2 (germline): LGHNA, YSLEER. The CDR3: CASSQERIGQGRGGELFF. CDR3 in DNA: TGCGCCAGCAGCCAAGAAAGAATCGGACAGGGAAGAGGCGGGGAGCTGTTTTTT.

The chain employs TRBV27 and TRBJ2-7; TRBD1 matches 10 bases. The length of the CDR3 is 15 residues. Germline lookup yields CDR1 MNHEY and CDR2 SMNVEV (reference sequence). J lost 1 base, V lost 2 bases, and 2 bases had no gene match. CDR3 loop: CASSLGQGVSYEQYF. Here the CDR3 DNA reads TGTGCCAGCAGTTTAGGACAGGGGGTTTCCTACGAGCAGTACTTC.

The chain employs TRBV7-2 and TRBJ2-7; 10 bases agree with TRBD2. Trimming removed 5 bases from V and 0 bases from J; junction bases left unmatched: 7. CDR1 is SGHTA, CDR2 FQGNSA, per germline. CDR3 length: 16 amino acids. This CDR3 reads CASSRLAGRSSYEQYF. The DNA of the CDR3 is TGTGCCAGCAGCCGACTAGCGGGCCGCAGCTCCTACGAGCAGTACTTC.

This clone was picked up a small number of times. The V call is TRBV27, the J call TRBJ2-1, with 8 nucleotides matching TRBD2. The CDR3 spans 16 residues. V was clipped by 4 bases and J by 2 bases; unmatched bases: 7. Germline V lookup: CDR1 MNHEY, CDR2 SMNVEV (reference sequence). This CDR3 reads CASSSIREGAYNEQFF. CDR3 in DNA: TGTGCCAGCAGTTCTATACGGGAGGGAGCCTACAATGAGCAGTTCTTC.

The chain uses TRBV29-1 and TRBJ1-1, with D perhaps TRBD1 (5 bases). The CDR3 runs 12 residues. Trimming removed 2 bases at V and 1 base at J, with 5 bases between. Germline V gene sequence: CDR1 SQVTM, CDR2 ANQGSEA. CDR3 nucleotide sequence: TGCAGCGTTGAAAGGGGGAACACTGAAGCTTTCTTT. Amino acid sequence: CSVERGNTEAFF.

The chain employs TRBV6-5 and TRBJ1-6, with a weak D call TRBD1 (6 bases). CDR1 is MNHEY, CDR2 SVGAGI, per germline. This CDR3 contains 15 residues. V lost 6 bases, J lost 6 bases, and 15 bases lay in between. Here the CDR3 DNA reads TGTGCCAGCAGCCTACAGGGAAGCGGTAATTCACCCCTCCACTTT. Translating gives CASSLQGSGNSPLHF.

This clone is a singleton in its sample. The chain uses TRBV5-1 and TRBJ2-7, with 9 positions matching TRBD1. The J segment lost 3 bases and the V segment lost 4 bases, leaving 8 bases of the junction unmatched. This CDR3 is built from 15 residues. CDR1 SGHRS and CDR2 YFSETQ come from the germline V gene. CDR3 DNA: TGCGCCAGCAGCACCAGGGGACAGGGCCACTACGAGCAGTACTTC. The encoded protein is CASSTRGQGHYEQYF. The full variable domain, in which reference TRBV5-1 and TRBJ2-7 provide the parts outside the CDR3, is KAGVTQTPRYLIKTRGQQVTLSCSPISGHRSVSWYQQTPGQGLQFLFEYFSETQRNKGNFPGRFSGRQFSNSRSEMNVSTLELGDSALYLCASSTRGQGHYEQYFGPGTRLTVT.